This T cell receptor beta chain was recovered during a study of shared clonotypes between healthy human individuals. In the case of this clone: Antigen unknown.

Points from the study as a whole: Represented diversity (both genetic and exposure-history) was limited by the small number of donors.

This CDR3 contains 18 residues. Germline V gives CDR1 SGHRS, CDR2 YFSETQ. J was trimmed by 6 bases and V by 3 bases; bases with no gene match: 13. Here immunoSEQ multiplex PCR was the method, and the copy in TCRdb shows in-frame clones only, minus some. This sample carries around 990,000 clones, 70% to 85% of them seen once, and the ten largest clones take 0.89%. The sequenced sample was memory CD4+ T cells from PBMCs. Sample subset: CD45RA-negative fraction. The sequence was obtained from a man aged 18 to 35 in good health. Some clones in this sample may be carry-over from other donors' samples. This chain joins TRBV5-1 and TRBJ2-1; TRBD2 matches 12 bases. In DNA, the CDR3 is TGCGCCAGCAGCTCGGCACTAGCGGGAGGCGTCGTGGGCAATGAGCAGTTCTTC. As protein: CASSSALAGGVVGNEQFF.